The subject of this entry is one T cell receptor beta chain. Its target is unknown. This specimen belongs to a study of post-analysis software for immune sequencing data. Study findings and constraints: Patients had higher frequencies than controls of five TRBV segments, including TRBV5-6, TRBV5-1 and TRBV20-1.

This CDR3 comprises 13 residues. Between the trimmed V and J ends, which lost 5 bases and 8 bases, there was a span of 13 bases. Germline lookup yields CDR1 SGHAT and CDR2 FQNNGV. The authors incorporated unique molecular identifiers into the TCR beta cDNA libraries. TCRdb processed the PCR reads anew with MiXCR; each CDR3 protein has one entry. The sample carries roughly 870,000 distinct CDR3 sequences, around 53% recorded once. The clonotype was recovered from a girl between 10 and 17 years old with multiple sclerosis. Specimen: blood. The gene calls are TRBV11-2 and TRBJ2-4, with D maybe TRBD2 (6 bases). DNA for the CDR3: TGTGCCAGCAGCCGAGGGTGGGGGGACATTCAGTACTTC. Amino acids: CASSRGWGDIQYF.